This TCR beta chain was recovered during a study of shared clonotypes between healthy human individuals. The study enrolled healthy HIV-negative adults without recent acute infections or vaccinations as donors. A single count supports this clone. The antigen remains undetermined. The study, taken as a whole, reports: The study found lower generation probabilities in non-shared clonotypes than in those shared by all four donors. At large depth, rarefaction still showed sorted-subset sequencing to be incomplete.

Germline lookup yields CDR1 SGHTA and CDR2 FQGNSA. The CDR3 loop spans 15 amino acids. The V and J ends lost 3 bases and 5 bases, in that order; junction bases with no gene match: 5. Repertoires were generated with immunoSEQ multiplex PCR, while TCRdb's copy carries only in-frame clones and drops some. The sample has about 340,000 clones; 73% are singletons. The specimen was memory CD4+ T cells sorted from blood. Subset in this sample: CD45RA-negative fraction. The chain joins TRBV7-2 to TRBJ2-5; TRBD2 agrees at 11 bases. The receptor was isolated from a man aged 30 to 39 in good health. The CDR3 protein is CASSFDSGRAETQYF. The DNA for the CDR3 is TGTGCCAGCAGCTTCGATAGCGGGAGGGCGGAGACCCAGTACTTC.